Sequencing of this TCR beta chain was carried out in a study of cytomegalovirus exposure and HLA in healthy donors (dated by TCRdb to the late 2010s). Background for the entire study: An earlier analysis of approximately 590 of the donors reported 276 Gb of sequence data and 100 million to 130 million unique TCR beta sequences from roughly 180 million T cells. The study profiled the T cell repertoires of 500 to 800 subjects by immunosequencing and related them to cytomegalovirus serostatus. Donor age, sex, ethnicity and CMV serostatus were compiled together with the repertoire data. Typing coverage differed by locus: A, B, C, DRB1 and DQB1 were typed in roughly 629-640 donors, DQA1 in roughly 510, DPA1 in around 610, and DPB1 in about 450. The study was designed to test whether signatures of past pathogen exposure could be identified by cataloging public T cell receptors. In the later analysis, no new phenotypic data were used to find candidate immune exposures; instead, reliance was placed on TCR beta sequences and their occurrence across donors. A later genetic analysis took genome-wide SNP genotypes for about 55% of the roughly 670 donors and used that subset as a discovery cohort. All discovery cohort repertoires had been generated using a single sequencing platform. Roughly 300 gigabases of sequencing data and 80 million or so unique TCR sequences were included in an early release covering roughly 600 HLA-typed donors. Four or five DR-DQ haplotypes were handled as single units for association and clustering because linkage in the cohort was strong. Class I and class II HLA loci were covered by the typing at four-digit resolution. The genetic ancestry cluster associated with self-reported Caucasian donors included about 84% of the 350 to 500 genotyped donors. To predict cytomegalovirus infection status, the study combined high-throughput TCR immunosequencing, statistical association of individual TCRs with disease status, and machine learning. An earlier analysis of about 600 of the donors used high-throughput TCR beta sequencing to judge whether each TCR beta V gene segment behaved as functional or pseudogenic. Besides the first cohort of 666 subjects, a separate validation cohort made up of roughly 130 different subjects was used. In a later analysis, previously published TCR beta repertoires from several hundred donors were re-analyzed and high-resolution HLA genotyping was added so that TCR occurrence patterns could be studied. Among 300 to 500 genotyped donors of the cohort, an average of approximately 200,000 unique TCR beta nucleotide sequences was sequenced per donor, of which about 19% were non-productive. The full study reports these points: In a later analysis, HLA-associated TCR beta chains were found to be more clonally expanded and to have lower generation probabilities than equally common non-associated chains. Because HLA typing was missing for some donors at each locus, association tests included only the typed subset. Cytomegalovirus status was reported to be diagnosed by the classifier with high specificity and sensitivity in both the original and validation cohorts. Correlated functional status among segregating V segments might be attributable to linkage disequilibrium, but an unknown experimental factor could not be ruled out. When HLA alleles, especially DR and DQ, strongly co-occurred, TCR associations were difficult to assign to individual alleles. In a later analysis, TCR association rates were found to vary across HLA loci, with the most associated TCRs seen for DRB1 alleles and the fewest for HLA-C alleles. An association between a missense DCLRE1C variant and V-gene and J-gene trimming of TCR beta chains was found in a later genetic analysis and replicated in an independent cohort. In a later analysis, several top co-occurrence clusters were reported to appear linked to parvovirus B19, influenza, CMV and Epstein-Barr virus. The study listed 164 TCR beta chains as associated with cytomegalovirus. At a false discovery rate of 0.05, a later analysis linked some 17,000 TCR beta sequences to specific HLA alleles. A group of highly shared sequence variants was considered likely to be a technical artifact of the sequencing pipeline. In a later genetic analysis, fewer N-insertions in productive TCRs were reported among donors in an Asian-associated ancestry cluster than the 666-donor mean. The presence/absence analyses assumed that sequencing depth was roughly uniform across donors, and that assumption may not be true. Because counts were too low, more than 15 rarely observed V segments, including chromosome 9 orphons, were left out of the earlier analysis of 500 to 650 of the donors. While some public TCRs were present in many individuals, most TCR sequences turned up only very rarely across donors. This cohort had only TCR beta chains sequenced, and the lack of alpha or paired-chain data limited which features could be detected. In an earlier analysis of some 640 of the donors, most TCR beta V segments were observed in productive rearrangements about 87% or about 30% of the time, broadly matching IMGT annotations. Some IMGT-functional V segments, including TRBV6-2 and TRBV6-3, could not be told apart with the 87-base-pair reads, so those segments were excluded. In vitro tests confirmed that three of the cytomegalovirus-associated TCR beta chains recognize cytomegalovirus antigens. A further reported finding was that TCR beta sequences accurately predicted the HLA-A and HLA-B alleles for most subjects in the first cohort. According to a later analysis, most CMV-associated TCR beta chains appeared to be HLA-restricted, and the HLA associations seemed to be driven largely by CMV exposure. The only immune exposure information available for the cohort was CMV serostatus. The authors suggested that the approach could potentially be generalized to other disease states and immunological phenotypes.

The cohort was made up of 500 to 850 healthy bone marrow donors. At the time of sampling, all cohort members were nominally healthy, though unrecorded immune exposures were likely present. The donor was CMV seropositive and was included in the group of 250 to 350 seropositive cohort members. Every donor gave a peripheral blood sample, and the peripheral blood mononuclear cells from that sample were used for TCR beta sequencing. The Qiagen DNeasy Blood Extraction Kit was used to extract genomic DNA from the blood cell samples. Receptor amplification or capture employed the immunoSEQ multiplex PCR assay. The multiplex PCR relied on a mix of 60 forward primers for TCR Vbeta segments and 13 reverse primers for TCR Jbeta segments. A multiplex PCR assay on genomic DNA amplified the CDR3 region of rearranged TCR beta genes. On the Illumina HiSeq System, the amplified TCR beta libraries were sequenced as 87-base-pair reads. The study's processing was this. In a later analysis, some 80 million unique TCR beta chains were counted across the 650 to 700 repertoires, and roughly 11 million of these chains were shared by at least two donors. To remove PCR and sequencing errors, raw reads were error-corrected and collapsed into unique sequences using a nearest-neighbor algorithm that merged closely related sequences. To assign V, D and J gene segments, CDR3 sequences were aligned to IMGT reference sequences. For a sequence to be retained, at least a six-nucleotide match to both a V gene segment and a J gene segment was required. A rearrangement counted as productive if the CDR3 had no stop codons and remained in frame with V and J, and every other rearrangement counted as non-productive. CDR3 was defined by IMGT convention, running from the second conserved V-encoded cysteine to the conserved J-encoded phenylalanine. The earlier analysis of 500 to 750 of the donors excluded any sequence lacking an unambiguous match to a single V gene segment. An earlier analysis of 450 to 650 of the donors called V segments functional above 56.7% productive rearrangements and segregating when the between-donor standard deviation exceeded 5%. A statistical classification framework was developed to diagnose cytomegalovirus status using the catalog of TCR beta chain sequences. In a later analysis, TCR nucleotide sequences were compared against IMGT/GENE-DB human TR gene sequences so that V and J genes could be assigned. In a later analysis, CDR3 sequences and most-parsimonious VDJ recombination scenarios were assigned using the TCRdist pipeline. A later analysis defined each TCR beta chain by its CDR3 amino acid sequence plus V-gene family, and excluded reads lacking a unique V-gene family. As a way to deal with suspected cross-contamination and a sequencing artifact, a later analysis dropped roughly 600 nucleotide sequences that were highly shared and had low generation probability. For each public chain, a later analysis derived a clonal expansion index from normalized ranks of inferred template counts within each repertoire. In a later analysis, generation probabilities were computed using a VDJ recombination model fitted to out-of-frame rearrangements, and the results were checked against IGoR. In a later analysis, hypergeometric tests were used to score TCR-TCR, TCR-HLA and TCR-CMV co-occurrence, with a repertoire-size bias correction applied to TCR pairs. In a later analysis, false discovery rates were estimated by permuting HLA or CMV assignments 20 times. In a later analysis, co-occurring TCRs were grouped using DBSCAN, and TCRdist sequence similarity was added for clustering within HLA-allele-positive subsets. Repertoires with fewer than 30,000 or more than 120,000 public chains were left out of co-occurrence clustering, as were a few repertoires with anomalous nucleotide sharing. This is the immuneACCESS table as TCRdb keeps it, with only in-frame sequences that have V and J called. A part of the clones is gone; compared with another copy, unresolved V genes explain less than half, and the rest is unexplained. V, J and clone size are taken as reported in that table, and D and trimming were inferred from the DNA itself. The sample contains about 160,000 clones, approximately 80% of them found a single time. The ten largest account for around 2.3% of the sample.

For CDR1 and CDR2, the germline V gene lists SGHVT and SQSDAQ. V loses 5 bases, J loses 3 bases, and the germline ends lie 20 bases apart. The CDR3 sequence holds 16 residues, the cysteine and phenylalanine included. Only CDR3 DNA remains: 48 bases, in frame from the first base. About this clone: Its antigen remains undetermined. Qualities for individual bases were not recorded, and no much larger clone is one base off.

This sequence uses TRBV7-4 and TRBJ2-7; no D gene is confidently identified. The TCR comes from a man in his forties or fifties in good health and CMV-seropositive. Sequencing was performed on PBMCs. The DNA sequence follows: TGTGCCAGCAGCCCAAGTTTACATCTCCCCGACTACGAGCAGTACTTC. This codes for CASSPSLHLPDYEQYF.